The clone carrying this T cell receptor (beta chain) appeared a few times. As yet, its antigen is unknown. Each sample's TCRB immunosequencing used five hundred nanograms of biopsy DNA. Profiled with immunoSEQ multiplex PCR; TCRdb holds only in-frame clones, not every one. The sample comprises roughly 1,900 clones, roughly 80% of which are singletons, and about 10% rests with the top ten. The entry originates in a study of T cell repertoires in ileal Crohn's disease. Across the whole study: About 40% were active smokers at surgery; median disease duration was around 8 years.

With 4 bases removed from V and 6 bases from J, the gap between germline ends came to 10 bases. The CDR3 runs 12 residues. Germline assignment: CDR1 SGHVS and CDR2 FQNEAQ. Included were adult ileal or ileocolonic Crohn's patients indicated for ileocolonic resection. Study conclusions and caveats: High-frequency clones were more common in sorted CD8 than CD4 cells.

The sample consisted of ileal tissue. The TCR was taken from an adult with Crohn's disease. The rearrangement uses TRBV7-8 and TRBJ2-7; no clear D gene. CDR3 residues: CASSSRSSEQYF. The CDR3 DNA reads TGTGCCAGCAGCTCGAGATCTAGCGAGCAGTACTTC.